A single T cell receptor beta chain is shown here with its context. Its antigen is not identified. These data are taken from a study of shared clonotypes between healthy human individuals. Findings and limits, study-wide: Since donors were few, the genetic and exposure-history diversity represented was limited. The study found about 5% of naive CD4 clonotypes shared across a handful of donors. Clonotypes which were not shared had lower generation probabilities than clonotypes that all four donors shared.

Libraries were prepared by immunoSEQ multiplex PCR; TCRdb keeps only in-frame clonotypes and omits some of them. Of approximately 2,000,000 clones listed, 93% are singletons. Terminally differentiated effector memory CD45RA+ cells were excluded from the naive CD8 cells, which were CD45RO-negative and positively selected for CCR7. The TCR originated in a man younger than 35 in good health. Some clones in this sample may be carry-over from other donors' samples. The source material was naive CD8+ T cells from PBMCs.

CDR3 sequence (DNA): TGTGCCAGCAGTGGCTTGGCGGGGGCCTCCTACGAGCAGTACTTC. Translated: CASSGLAGASYEQYF. The genes are TRBV6-1 and TRBJ2-7, with a weak D call TRBD2 (7 bases). This CDR3 spans 15 amino acids. Germline lookup yields CDR1 MNHNS and CDR2 SASEGT. The V end lost 4 bases, the J end lost 0 bases, and 13 bases lay between the germline ends.